The rows below give T cell receptor beta chains drawn from one sample of a study of control samples from healthy donors and cancer patients. Data came from immunoSEQ multiplex PCR; TCRdb stores just in-frame clones and leaves some out. In the table there are approximately 53,000 clones, around 93% of which are singletons. Sequencing was performed on PBMCs. These receptor sequences come from a man aged 30 to 39 with colorectal cancer. Each CDR3 is given with its conserved first and last residue. D genes are given only for firm matches. A row's size may be missing; if present it is once, few, many or a size class.

j_gene | v_gene | d_gene | abundance | CDR3aa | CDR3nt
TRBJ1-4 | TRBV5-4 | TRBD1 | NA | CASSSGQGNEKLFF | TGTGCCAGCAGCTCCGGACAGGGTAATGAAAAACTGTTTTTT
TRBJ2-4 | TRBV7-2 | NA | NA | CASTLRLFDIQYF | TGTGCCAGCACCCTACGACTTTTTGACATTCAGTACTTC
TRBJ2-3 | TRBV7-6 | NA | NA | CASSPHTGIGTDTQYF | TGTGCCAGCAGCCCCCACACAGGGATCGGCACAGATACGCAGTATTTT
TRBJ2-5 | TRBV7-2 | TRBD2 | NA | CASSLGTSVGTQYF | TGTGCCAGCAGCTTAGGGACTAGCGTTGGGACCCAGTACTTC
TRBJ1-2 | TRBV6-5 | TRBD1 | NA | CASSLYRGADYGYTF | TGTGCCAGCAGTTTATACAGGGGAGCGGACTATGGCTACACCTTC
TRBJ1-2 | TRBV5-6 | NA | NA | CASSLVGLILGYTF | TGTGCCAGCAGCTTGGTCGGGCTGATATTGGGCTACACCTTC
TRBJ1-2 | TRBV4-3 | NA | NA | CASSQDHPQAPNYGYTF | TGCGCCAGCAGCCAAGATCATCCCCAGGCACCTAACTATGGCTACACCTTC
TRBJ2-6 | TRBV4-1 | NA | NA | CASSQEGSLSGANVLTF | TGCGCCAGCAGCCAAGAAGGTTCCCTCTCTGGGGCCAACGTCCTGACTTTC
TRBJ2-6 | TRBV9 | TRBD2 | NA | CASSVAGVGANVLTF | TGTGCCAGCAGCGTGGCGGGGGTAGGGGCCAACGTCCTGACTTTC
TRBJ1-5 | TRBV6-6 | TRBD1 | NA | CASSYEGANQPQHF | TGTGCCAGCAGTTACGAGGGGGCCAATCAGCCCCAGCATTTT
TRBJ2-6 | TRBV7-9 | NA | NA | CASSSTGTTGANVLTF | TGTGCCAGCAGCTCTACCGGGACAACTGGGGCCAACGTCCTGACTTTC
TRBJ1-6 | TRBV4-3 | NA | NA | CASSRNNLNQYNSPLHF | TGCGCCAGCAGCCGAAATAATCTTAATCAGTATAATTCACCCCTCCACTTT
TRBJ2-2 | TRBV19 | NA | NA | CASSIGQSITGELFF | TGTGCCAGTAGTATTGGGCAGTCGATCACCGGGGAGCTGTTTTTT
TRBJ1-1 | TRBV5-4 | TRBD1 | NA | CASSPHPTGVEAFF | TGTGCCAGCAGCCCTCATCCTACAGGGGTTGAAGCTTTCTTT
TRBJ2-2 | TRBV4-3 | TRBD1 | NA | CASSQDGTGTGGAGELFF | TGCGCCAGCAGCCAAGACGGGACCGGGACAGGGGGGGCCGGGGAGCTGTTTTTT
TRBJ2-2 | TRBV6-6 | TRBD1 | NA | CASSPLDRVTGELFF | TGTGCCAGCAGCCCCTTGGACAGGGTCACCGGGGAGCTGTTTTTT
TRBJ1-6 | TRBV2 | NA | NA | CASTTGLDSPLHF | TGTGCCAGCACAACAGGTCTCGACTCACCCCTCCACTTT
TRBJ1-3 | TRBV2 | NA | NA | CASSLGDPPGNTIYF | TGTGCCAGCAGCCTCGGGGACCCTCCTGGAAACACCATATATTTT
TRBJ2-7 | TRBV6-5 | TRBD2 | NA | CASSYRTSYEQYF | TGTGCCAGCAGTTACCGGACTAGTTACGAGCAGTACTTC
TRBJ1-2 | TRBV7-2 | NA | NA | CASSLNGAGSAGYTF | TGTGCCAGCAGCTTAAATGGAGCAGGGTCGGCGGGCTACACCTTC
TRBJ2-3 | TRBV24-1 | NA | NA | CATSDLAGTDTQYF | TGTGCCACCAGTGATTTGGCGGGCACAGATACGCAGTATTTT
TRBJ1-1 | TRBV6-5 | NA | NA | CASSYSTGTEAFF | TGTGCCAGCAGTTACTCGACAGGTACTGAAGCTTTCTTT
TRBJ1-2 | TRBV5-4 | NA | NA | CASSLGSGEAYGYTF | TGTGCCAGCAGCTTGGGTTCCGGTGAAGCCTATGGCTACACCTTC
TRBJ2-5 | TRBV5-1 | TRBD1 | once | CASSIQGQGEQETQYF | TGCGCCAGCAGCATCCAGGGACAGGGGGAACAAGAGACCCAGTACTTC
TRBJ2-5 | TRBV5-5 | NA | NA | CASSQTQGTGETQYF | TGTGCCAGCAGTCAGACCCAGGGTACCGGGGAGACCCAGTACTTC
TRBJ1-1 | TRBV6-2/TRBV6-3 | NA | NA | CASSRRGGTEAFF | TGTGCCAGCAGCCGACGGGGCGGCACTGAAGCTTTCTTT
TRBJ2-2 | TRBV6-1 | NA | NA | CASSERTVTNTGELFF | TGTGCCAGCAGTGAGAGGACAGTTACGAACACCGGGGAGCTGTTTTTT
TRBJ2-7 | TRBV5-6 | NA | NA | CASSLFGDRDYEQYF | TGTGCCAGCAGCTTGTTCGGGGACCGCGACTACGAGCAGTACTTC
TRBJ1-5 | TRBV19 | NA | once | CASSSFSGGNQPQHF | TGTGCCAGTAGTTCCTTCAGTGGAGGCAATCAGCCCCAGCATTTT
TRBJ1-1 | TRBV19 | TRBD1 | NA | CASNRGAPGPEAFF | TGTGCCAGTAACAGGGGGGCGCCTGGGCCTGAAGCTTTCTTT
TRBJ1-2 | TRBV7-2 | NA | NA | CASSLGVQYGYTF | TGTGCCAGCAGCTTGGGTGTGCAGTATGGCTACACCTTC
TRBJ2-3 | TRBV7-2 | TRBD2 | NA | CASSPQPGLAGGGTDTQYF | TGTGCCAGCAGCCCCCAACCGGGACTAGCGGGGGGAGGCACAGATACGCAGTATTTT
TRBJ2-7 | TRBV5-5 | TRBD1 | NA | CASSLVGQGYEQYF | TGTGCCAGCAGCTTGGTGGGACAGGGTTACGAGCAGTACTTC
TRBJ1-1 | TRBV7-8 | NA | NA | CASSLANREVGEAFF | TGTGCCAGCAGCTTAGCGAACAGGGAAGTCGGTGAAGCTTTCTTT
TRBJ1-2 | TRBV12-3/TRBV12-4 | TRBD1 | NA | CASGQGNYGYTF | TGTGCCAGCGGACAGGGAAACTATGGCTACACCTTC
TRBJ1-5 | TRBV5-1 | NA | once | CASSPESPFDNQPQHF | TGCGCCAGCAGCCCAGAGTCCCCTTTTGACAATCAGCCCCAGCATTTT
TRBJ2-6 | TRBV9 | NA | NA | CASSGTQGTGANVLTF | TGTGCCAGCAGCGGGACACAGGGTACTGGGGCCAACGTCCTGACTTTC
TRBJ1-5 | TRBV6-2/TRBV6-3 | TRBD1 | NA | CASSTRRAGTGNQPQHF | TGTGCCAGCAGTACCCGACGAGCCGGGACAGGGAATCAGCCCCAGCATTTT
TRBJ2-1 | TRBV30 | NA | NA | CAWSSGRNEQFF | TGTGCCTGGAGTTCGGGGAGGAATGAGCAGTTCTTC
TRBJ1-1 | TRBV10-1 | NA | NA | CASSAAFHTGYIEAFF | TGCGCCAGCAGTGCCGCTTTCCACACAGGGTATATTGAAGCTTTCTTT
TRBJ2-5 | TRBV11-2 | NA | NA | CASSPPPRETQYF | TGTGCCAGCAGCCCGCCCCCCAGAGAGACCCAGTACTTC
TRBJ1-5 | TRBV5-8 | NA | few | CASSLYLSRDNQPQHF | TGTGCCAGCAGCTTGTATCTGAGCAGGGACAATCAGCCCCAGCATTTT
TRBJ1-5 | TRBV19 | NA | NA | CATGRGQPQHF | TGTGCCACGGGCAGGGGTCAGCCCCAGCATTTT
TRBJ2-1 | TRBV7-2 | NA | NA | CASSAGQRVNEQFF | TGTGCCAGCAGCGCGGGACAGAGGGTCAATGAGCAGTTCTTC
TRBJ2-2 | TRBV25-1 | NA | NA | CASSMAGELFF | TGTGCCAGCAGCATGGCCGGGGAGCTGTTTTTT
TRBJ2-1 | TRBV5-8 | TRBD2 | NA | CASSWILAGGGFF | TGTGCCAGCAGCTGGATTTTAGCGGGGGGAGGGTTCTTC